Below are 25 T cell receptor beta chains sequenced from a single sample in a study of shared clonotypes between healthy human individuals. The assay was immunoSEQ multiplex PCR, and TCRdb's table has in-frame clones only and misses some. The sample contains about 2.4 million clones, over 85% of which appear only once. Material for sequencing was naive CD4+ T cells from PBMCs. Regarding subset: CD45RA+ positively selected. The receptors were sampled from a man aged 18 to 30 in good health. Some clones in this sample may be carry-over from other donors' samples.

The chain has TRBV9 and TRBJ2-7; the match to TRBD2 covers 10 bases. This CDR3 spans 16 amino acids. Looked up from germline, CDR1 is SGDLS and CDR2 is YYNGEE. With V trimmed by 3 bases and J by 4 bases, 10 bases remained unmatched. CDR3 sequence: CASSEGLAGVGYEQYF. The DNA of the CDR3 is TGTGCCAGCAGCGAGGGGCTAGCGGGGGTGGGTTACGAGCAGTACTTC.

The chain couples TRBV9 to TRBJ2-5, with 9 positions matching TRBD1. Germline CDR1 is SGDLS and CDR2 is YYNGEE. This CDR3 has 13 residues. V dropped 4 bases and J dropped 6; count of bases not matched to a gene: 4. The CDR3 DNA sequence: TGTGCCAGCAGCCGGACAGGGGCGAAGACCCAGTACTTC. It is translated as CASSRTGAKTQYF.

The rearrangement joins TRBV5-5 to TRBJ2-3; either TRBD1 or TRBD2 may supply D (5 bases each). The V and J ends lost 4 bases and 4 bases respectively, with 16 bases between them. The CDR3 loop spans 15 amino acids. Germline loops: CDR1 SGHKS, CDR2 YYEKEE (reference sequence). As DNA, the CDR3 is TGTGCCAGCAGCCCTGGAGTACTAGGGGCAGATACGCAGTATTTT. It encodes CASSPGVLGADTQYF. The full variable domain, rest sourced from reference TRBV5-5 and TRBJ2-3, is DAGVTQSPTHLIKTRGQQVTLRCSPISGHKSVSWYQQVLGQGPQFIFQYYEKEERGRGNFPDRFSARQFPNYSSELNVNALLLGDSALYLCASSPGVLGADTQYFGPGTRLTVL.

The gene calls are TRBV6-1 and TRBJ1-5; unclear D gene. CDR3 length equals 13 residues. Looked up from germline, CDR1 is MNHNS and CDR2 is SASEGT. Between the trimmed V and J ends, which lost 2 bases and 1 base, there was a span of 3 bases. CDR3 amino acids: CASSELSNQPQHF. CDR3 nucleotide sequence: TGTGCCAGCAGTGAATTAAGCAATCAGCCCCAGCATTTT.

In nucleotides, the CDR3 is TGTGCCAGTAGTATCCGACAGGGGGGTCGGGCCGGGGAGCTGTTTTTT. Its translation is CASSIRQGGRAGELFF. V gene TRBV19 combines with J gene TRBJ2-2, with 9 bases lining up with TRBD1. V dropped 3 bases and J dropped 6; count of bases not matched to a gene: 8. From germline, CDR1 is LNHDA and CDR2 SQIVND (reference sequence). The CDR3 totals 16 residues. Using reference TRBV19 and TRBJ2-2 for the parts outside the CDR3, the full variable domain is DGGITQSPKYLFRKEGQNVTLSCEQNLNHDAMYWYRQDPGQGLRLIYYSQIVNDFQKGDIAEGYSVSREKKESFPLTVTSAQKNPTAFYLCASSIRQGGRAGELFFGEGSRLTVL.

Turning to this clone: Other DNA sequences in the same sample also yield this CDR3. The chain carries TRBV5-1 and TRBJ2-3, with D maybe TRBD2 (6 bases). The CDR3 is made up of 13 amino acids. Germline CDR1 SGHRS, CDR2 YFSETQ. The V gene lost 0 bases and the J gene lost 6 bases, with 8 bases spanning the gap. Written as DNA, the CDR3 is TGCGCCAGCAGCTTGGGGCTAGCGGATACGCAGTATTTT. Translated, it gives CASSLGLADTQYF.

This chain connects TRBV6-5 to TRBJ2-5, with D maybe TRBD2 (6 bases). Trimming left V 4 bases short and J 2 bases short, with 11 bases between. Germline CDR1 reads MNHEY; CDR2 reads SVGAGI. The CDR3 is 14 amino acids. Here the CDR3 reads CASSWGLEQETQYF. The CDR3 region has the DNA TGTGCCAGCAGTTGGGGACTGGAGCAAGAGACCCAGTACTTC.

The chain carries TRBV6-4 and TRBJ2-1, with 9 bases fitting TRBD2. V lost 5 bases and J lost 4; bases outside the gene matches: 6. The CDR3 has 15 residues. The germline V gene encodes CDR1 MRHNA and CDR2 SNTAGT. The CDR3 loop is CASSFSSGTYNEQFF. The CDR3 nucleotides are TGTGCCAGCAGTTTCTCTAGCGGGACTTACAATGAGCAGTTCTTC.

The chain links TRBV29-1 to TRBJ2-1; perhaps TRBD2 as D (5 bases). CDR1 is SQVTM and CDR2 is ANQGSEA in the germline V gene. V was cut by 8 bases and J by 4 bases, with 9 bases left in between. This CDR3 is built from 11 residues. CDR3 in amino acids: CSQAGYNEQFF. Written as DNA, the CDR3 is TGCAGCCAGGCGGGTTACAATGAGCAGTTCTTC.

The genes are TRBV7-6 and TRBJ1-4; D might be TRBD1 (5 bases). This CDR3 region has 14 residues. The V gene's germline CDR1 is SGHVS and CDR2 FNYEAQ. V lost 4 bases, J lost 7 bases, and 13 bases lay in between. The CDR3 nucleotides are TGTGCCAGCAGCTCAGAATTAAGGGGTGAAAAACTGTTTTTT. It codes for CASSSELRGEKLFF.

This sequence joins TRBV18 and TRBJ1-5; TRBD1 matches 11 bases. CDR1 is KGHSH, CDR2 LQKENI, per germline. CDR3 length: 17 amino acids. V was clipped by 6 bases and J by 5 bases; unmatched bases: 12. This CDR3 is CASSPRTGGLEYQPQHF. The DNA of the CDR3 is TGTGCCAGCTCGCCTCGGACAGGGGGCCTGGAGTATCAGCCCCAGCATTTT. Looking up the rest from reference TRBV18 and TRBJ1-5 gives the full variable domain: NAGVMQNPRHLVRRRGQEARLRCSPMKGHSHVYWYRQLPEEGLKFMVYLQKENIIDESGMPKERFSAEFPKEGPSILRIQQVVRGDSAAYFCASSPRTGGLEYQPQHFGDGTRLSIL.

CDR3 loop: CASSAVGGPDQPQHF. Here the CDR3 DNA reads TGTGCCAGCAGCGCCGTTGGGGGGCCCGATCAGCCCCAGCATTTT. This chain uses TRBV4-2 with TRBJ1-5; a possible D gene is TRBD1 (6 bases). Germline lookup yields CDR1 LGHNA and CDR2 YNFKEQ. This CDR3 is built from 15 residues. Trimming cost V 5 bases and J 5 bases, with 16 bases left between them.

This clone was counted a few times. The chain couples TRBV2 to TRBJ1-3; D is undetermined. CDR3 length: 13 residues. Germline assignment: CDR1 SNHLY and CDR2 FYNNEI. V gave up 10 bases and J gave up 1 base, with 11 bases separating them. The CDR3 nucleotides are TGTGCCACCCGTGCCGATTCTGGAAACACCATATATTTT. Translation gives CATRADSGNTIYF.

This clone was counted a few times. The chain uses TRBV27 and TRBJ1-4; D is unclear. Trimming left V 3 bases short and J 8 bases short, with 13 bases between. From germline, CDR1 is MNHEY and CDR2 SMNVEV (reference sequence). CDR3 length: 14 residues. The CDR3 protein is CASSFKQIGEKLFF. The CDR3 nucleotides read TGTGCCAGCAGTTTCAAACAGATCGGAGAAAAACTGTTTTTT.

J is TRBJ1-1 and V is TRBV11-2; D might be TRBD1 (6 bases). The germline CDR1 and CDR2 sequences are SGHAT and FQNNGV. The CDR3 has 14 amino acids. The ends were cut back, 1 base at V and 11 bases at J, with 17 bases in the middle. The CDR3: CASSLGRGRGAAFF. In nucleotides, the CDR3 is TGTGCCAGCAGCTTAGGCCGGGGGCGGGGTGCGGCTTTCTTT.

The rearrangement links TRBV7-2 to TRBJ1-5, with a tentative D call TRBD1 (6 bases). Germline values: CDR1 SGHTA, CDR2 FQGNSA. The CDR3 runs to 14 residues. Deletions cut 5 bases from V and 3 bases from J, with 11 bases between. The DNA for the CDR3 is TGTGCCAGCAGCCCCGACAGGTCCAATCAGCCCCAGCATTTT. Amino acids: CASSPDRSNQPQHF.

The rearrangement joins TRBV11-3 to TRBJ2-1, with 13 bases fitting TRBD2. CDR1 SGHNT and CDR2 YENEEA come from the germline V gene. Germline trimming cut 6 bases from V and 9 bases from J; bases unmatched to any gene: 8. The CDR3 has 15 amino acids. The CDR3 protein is CASSFTSGRATEQFF. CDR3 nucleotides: TGTGCCAGCAGTTTTACTAGCGGGAGGGCCACTGAGCAGTTCTTC.

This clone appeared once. As DNA, the CDR3 is TGCGCCAGCAGCCAAGATCGGCCGGTGTTGGGCAATCAGCCCCAGCATTTT. Its translation: CASSQDRPVLGNQPQHF. The gene calls are TRBV4-1 and TRBJ1-5; no clear D. Germline V CDR1 and CDR2: MGHRA, YSYEKL. Trimming removed 0 bases at V and 2 bases at J, with 14 bases between. The CDR3 contains 17 residues.

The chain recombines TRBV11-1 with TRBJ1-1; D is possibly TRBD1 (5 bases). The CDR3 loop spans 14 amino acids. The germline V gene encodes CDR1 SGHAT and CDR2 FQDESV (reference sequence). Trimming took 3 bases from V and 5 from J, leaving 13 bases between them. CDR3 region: CASSFRGLRTEAFF. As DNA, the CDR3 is TGTGCCAGCAGCTTCCGGGGCCTGAGGACTGAAGCTTTCTTT.

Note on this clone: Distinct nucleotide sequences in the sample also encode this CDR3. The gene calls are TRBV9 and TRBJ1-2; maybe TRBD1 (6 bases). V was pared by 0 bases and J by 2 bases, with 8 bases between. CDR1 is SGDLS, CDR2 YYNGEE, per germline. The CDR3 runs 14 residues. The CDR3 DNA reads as TGTGCCAGCAGCGTAGGTCAGGGGAACTATGGCTACACCTTC. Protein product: CASSVGQGNYGYTF. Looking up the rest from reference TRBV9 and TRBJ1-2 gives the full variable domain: DSGVTQTPKHLITATGQRVTLRCSPRSGDLSVYWYQQSLDQGLQFLIQYYNGEERAKGNILERFSAQQFPDLHSELNLSSLELGDSALYFCASSVGQGNYGYTFGSGTRLTVV.

In nucleotides, the CDR3 is TGTGCCAGCAGTTTCGGGAGGAACCTGTACAATGAGCAGTTCTTC. Protein: CASSFGRNLYNEQFF. V gene TRBV27 combines with J gene TRBJ2-1; 7 bases map to TRBD2. V was pared by 3 bases and J by 4 bases, with 6 bases of the junction left unmatched. The CDR3 consists of 15 residues. CDR1 MNHEY and CDR2 SMNVEV come from the germline V gene (reference sequence).

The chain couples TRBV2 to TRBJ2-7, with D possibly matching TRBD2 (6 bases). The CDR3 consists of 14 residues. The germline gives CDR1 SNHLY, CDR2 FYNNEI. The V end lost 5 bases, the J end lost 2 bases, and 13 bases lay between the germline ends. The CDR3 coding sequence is TGTGCCAGCAGTAGTACTAGCTGGACCTACGAGCAGTACTTC. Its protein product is CASSSTSWTYEQYF.

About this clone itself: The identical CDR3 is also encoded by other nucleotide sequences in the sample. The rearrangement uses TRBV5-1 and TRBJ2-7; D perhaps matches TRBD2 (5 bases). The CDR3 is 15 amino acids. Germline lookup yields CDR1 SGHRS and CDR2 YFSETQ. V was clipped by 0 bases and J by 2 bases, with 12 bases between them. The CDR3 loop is CASSLVAGSAYEQYF. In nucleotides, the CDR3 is TGCGCCAGCAGCTTGGTGGCGGGCTCTGCCTACGAGCAGTACTTC.

CDR3 sequence reads: CASRSTGLNYGYTF. The CDR3 nucleotides are TGTGCCAGCAGGTCGACAGGGCTGAACTATGGCTACACCTTC. J is TRBJ1-2 and V is TRBV6-6, with TRBD1 identical over 7 bases. The V gene's germline CDR1 is MNHNY and CDR2 SVGAGI (reference sequence). The V segment lost 6 bases and the J segment 2 bases; nucleotides outside the gene matches: 6. This CDR3 comprises 14 residues.

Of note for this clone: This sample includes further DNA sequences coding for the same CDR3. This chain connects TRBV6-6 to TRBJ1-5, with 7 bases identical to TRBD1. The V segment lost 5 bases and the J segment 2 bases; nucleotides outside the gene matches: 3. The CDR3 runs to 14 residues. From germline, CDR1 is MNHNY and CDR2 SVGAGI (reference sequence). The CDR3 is CASSPGTGNQPQHF. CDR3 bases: TGTGCCAGCAGTCCCGGGACAGGCAATCAGCCCCAGCATTTT.